Listed below are T cell receptor beta chains from one sample, sequenced in a study of early T cells in non-severe SARS-CoV-2 infection. TCRdb called the 5' RACE reads again in MiXCR, with one record for every CDR3 protein. Of 74,000 or so distinct CDR3 sequences listed, about 13% are singletons. The sequenced material came from whole blood. Receptor source: an adult who was a healthcare worker with PCR-confirmed SARS-CoV-2 infection or an uninfected control (not recorded which). CDR3s include the opening cysteine and the closing phenylalanine or tryptophan. D genes are given only for firm matches. Rows may omit the clone size; those that give it use once, few, many or a size class.

v_call	d_call	j_call	clone_size	cdr3_nt	cdr3_aa
TRBV12-3/TRBV12-4	NA	TRBJ1-2	medium-sized	TGTGCCAGCAGTTTTTTTCCTTATGGCTACACCTTC	CASSFFPYGYTF
TRBV28	NA	TRBJ2-2	NA	TGTGCCAGCAGTTCCTACTCGAACACCGGGGAGCTGTTTTTT	CASSSYSNTGELFF
TRBV24-1	NA	TRBJ1-1	few	TGTGCCACCAGGGGGACGGCCACTGAAGCTTTCTTT	CATRGTATEAFF
TRBV7-2	NA	TRBJ1-4	few	TGTGCCAGCAGCTTATCAGGGGCTAATGAAAAACTGTTTTTT	CASSLSGANEKLFF
TRBV12-3/TRBV12-4	NA	TRBJ1-2	NA	TGTGCCAGCAGTTTAAGTGCCAGAGCTAACTATGGCTACACCTTC	CASSLSARANYGYTF
TRBV6-2/TRBV6-3	NA	TRBJ2-4	few	TGTGCCAGCAGACTACAGGGACGGCAAAACATTCAGTACTTC	CASRLQGRQNIQYF
TRBV13	NA	TRBJ2-6	many	TGTGCCAGCAGCTTCCGGGGCTCTGGGGCCAACGTCCTGACTTTC	CASSFRGSGANVLTF
TRBV7-2	TRBD1	TRBJ1-1	few	TGTGCCAGCAGATCCCGGACAGGGTGGGACACTGAAGCTTTCTTT	CASRSRTGWDTEAFF
TRBV5-6	TRBD2	TRBJ2-3	NA	TGTGCCAGCAGCGGGGGACTAGCGGGACTCACAGATACGCAGTATTTT	CASSGGLAGLTDTQYF
TRBV18	NA	TRBJ1-1	NA	TGTGCCAGCTCACCATGGGTGGATAACACTGAAGCTTTCTTT	CASSPWVDNTEAFF
TRBV25-1	NA	TRBJ1-1	many	TGTGCCAGCTCAACCCAGGGTACCTTCACTGAAGCTTTCTTT	CASSTQGTFTEAFF
TRBV2	NA	TRBJ1-2	many	TGTGCCAGCAGGCCAACTTCTCCAGATGGCTACACCTTC	CASRPTSPDGYTF
TRBV20-1	NA	TRBJ1-5	many	TGCAGTGCTAGGCAGGGTGATCAGCCCCAGCATTTT	CSARQGDQPQHF
TRBV11-2	NA	TRBJ2-2	many	TGTGCCAGCAGCCCAGGAGGTCAGGGACTCCTAACCGGGGAGCTGTTTTTT	CASSPGGQGLLTGELFF
TRBV6-2/TRBV6-3	NA	TRBJ2-2	NA	TGTGCCAGCACCCACATGGGACCCAGTAACACCGGGGAGCTGTTTTTT	CASTHMGPSNTGELFF
TRBV12-3/TRBV12-4	TRBD1	TRBJ2-7	many	TGTGCCAGCAGAGGGACAGGAACCTACGAGCAGTACTTC	CASRGTGTYEQYF
TRBV12-3/TRBV12-4	TRBD1	TRBJ1-6	NA	TGTGCCAGCAGGTGGGACAGCTATAATTCACCCCTCCACTTT	CASRWDSYNSPLHF
TRBV2	NA	TRBJ2-2	many	TGTGCCAGCGGCAACAGGGACACCGGGGAGCTGTTTTTT	CASGNRDTGELFF
TRBV14	TRBD1	TRBJ1-2	few	TGTGCCAGCAGCCGAGTTCCGGGACAGTCAGGCTACACCTTC	CASSRVPGQSGYTF
TRBV20-1	NA	TRBJ2-3	many	TGCAGTGCTAGAGGGGGGGCCCCAGATACGCAGTATTTT	CSARGGAPDTQYF
TRBV20-1	NA	TRBJ1-3	NA	TGCAGTGCTCGACTCCGAGGCCTCTCTGGAAACACCATATATTTT	CSARLRGLSGNTIYF
TRBV21-1	NA	TRBJ2-3	few	TGTGCCAGCAGCAAGGACTTCAACACAGATACGCAGTATTTT	CASSKDFNTDTQYF
TRBV10-2	NA	TRBJ2-7	many	TGCGCCAGCAGGCGGCAGTTCTACGAGCAGTACTTC	CASRRQFYEQYF
TRBV7-2	TRBD1	TRBJ1-1	many	TGTGCCAGCAGCTTAGCGCCGGGACAGGGACAGAACACTGAAGCTTTCTTT	CASSLAPGQGQNTEAFF
TRBV29-1	NA	TRBJ2-5	many	TGCAGCGTAGCGGGACAGACCAGAGAGACCCAGTACTTC	CSVAGQTRETQYF
TRBV24-1	NA	TRBJ2-7	NA	TGTGCCACCAGTGACCCGACAGCCTACGAGCAGTACTTC	CATSDPTAYEQYF
TRBV6-2/TRBV6-3	NA	TRBJ1-2	many	TGTGCCAGCAGGTCCGATCCGGGACAAACCTATGGCTACACCTTC	CASRSDPGQTYGYTF
TRBV6-1	TRBD1	TRBJ1-6	few	TGTGCCAGCAGTGACAGGGGGTATAATTCACCCCTCCACTTT	CASSDRGYNSPLHF
TRBV7-9	NA	TRBJ2-7	NA	TGTGCCAGCAGCTTAGCCAGGGACCACTCCTACGAGCAGTACTTC	CASSLARDHSYEQYF
TRBV12-3/TRBV12-4	NA	TRBJ2-7	many	TGTGCCAGCAGGCGAGAGACAGATATTTCGCGGGAGCAGTACTTC	CASRRETDISREQYF
TRBV28	NA	TRBJ1-2	few	TGTGCCAGCAGTTCCTACTCTCAGCAGGGAAACTATGGCTACACCTTC	CASSSYSQQGNYGYTF
TRBV4-3	NA	TRBJ1-5	NA	TGCGCCAGCAGCCAAGATCTTGGCAGGGCGGGGATACAGCCCCAGCATTTT	CASSQDLGRAGIQPQHF
TRBV5-1	NA	TRBJ2-5	NA	TGCGCCAGCAGCTCTACCGGGCAGGCGCAAGAGACCCAGTACTTC	CASSSTGQAQETQYF
TRBV19	TRBD1	TRBJ1-2	many	TGTGCCAGTAGTATTCCGGGACAGAACTTACCCTTCTATGGCTACACCTTC	CASSIPGQNLPFYGYTF
TRBV14	NA	TRBJ2-7	few	TGTGCCAGCAGCCCGGGTTTCCTCCAAGTAGGCCGGCAGTACTTC	CASSPGFLQVGRQYF
TRBV5-5	TRBD2	TRBJ2-1	few	TGTGCCAGCAGCTTGGGACTAGCGGGAGGATATGAGCAGTTCTTC	CASSLGLAGGYEQFF
TRBV5-6	NA	TRBJ1-1	many	TGTGCCAGCAGCTTTGGAGGGCCGCTCACTGAAGCTTTCTTT	CASSFGGPLTEAFF
TRBV3-1	NA	TRBJ1-1	few	TGTGCCAGCAGCCACAGGTTTATGAACACTGAAGCTTTCTTT	CASSHRFMNTEAFF
TRBV20-1	NA	TRBJ2-3	NA	TGCAGTGCTAGTGATACCATCAGGATGGATACGCAGTATTTT	CSASDTIRMDTQYF
TRBV6-6	NA	TRBJ1-1	many	TGTGCCAGCAGCCCCCCGGGGGGCACTGAAGCTTTCTTT	CASSPPGGTEAFF
TRBV5-6	NA	TRBJ2-4	NA	TGTGCCAGCAGCTTGGAGGCGCTAGCCAAAAACATTCAGTACTTC	CASSLEALAKNIQYF
TRBV20-1	NA	TRBJ2-3	many	TGCAGTGCCAGGGGAGTTCTGTCAACTAGCACAGATACGCAGTATTTT	CSARGVLSTSTDTQYF
TRBV6-2/TRBV6-3	NA	TRBJ1-4	many	TGTGCCAGCAGCCTCCCCGGACAGCTCGCTAATGAAAAACTGTTTTTT	CASSLPGQLANEKLFF
TRBV6-5	TRBD2	TRBJ2-5	NA	TGTGCCAGCAGTTACTCATACTACCGCCGGACTAGCGGGGACAAAGAGACCCAGTACTTC	CASSYSYYRRTSGDKETQYF
TRBV12-5	NA	TRBJ2-3	many	TGTGCTAGTGGTTGGACAGCGTCCACAGATACGCAGTATTTT	CASGWTASTDTQYF
TRBV7-9	NA	TRBJ1-5	NA	TGTGCCAGCAGCTTAGAGCATCAGCCCCAGCATTTT	CASSLEHQPQHF
TRBV11-2	NA	TRBJ2-7	few	TGTGCCAGCAACAGGGAGGGGATTTCCTACGAGCAGTACTTC	CASNREGISYEQYF
TRBV12-3/TRBV12-4	TRBD1	TRBJ1-5	NA	TGTGCCAGCAGTCAGGGGGGTGGGCTGAATCAGCCCCAGCATTTT	CASSQGGGLNQPQHF
TRBV19	TRBD2	TRBJ2-1	NA	TGTGCCAGTAGTATCCTAGCGGGAGACAATGAGCAGTTCTTC	CASSILAGDNEQFF
TRBV9	TRBD2	TRBJ2-3	few	TGTGCCAGCAGCGAGGCGGGAGCAAGAGATACGCAGTATTTT	CASSEAGARDTQYF
TRBV27	TRBD1	TRBJ1-5	many	TGTGCCAGCAGTTTATCGGGGACAGGGAATCAGCCCCAGCATTTT	CASSLSGTGNQPQHF
TRBV10-2	TRBD2	TRBJ2-3	few	TGCGCCAGCAGTGAGAGCCTAGCGGCAGATACGCAGTATTTT	CASSESLAADTQYF
TRBV18	NA	TRBJ1-2	many	TGTGCCAGCTCACCAGACAGATCCTATGGCTACACCTTC	CASSPDRSYGYTF
TRBV6-2/TRBV6-3	NA	TRBJ2-4	many	TGTGCCAGCACGGACCGGGGAAACATTCAGTACTTC	CASTDRGNIQYF
TRBV6-6	NA	TRBJ1-2	many	TGTGCCAGCAGTCCTCCGGGACGGTCCTATGGCTACACCTTC	CASSPPGRSYGYTF
TRBV29-1	TRBD2	TRBJ2-3	NA	TGCAGCGTTGAGGGACTATCCTACGCTAGCACAGATACGCAGTATTTT	CSVEGLSYASTDTQYF
TRBV5-1	NA	TRBJ2-3	NA	TGCGCCAGCAGCTCCGCCAAGGGAGCAGATACGCAGTATTTT	CASSSAKGADTQYF
TRBV6-2/TRBV6-3	NA	TRBJ2-2	NA	TGTGCCAGCAGCCCCAGTGCCGGGGAGCTGTTTTTT	CASSPSAGELFF
TRBV11-2	NA	TRBJ2-3	few	TGTGCCAGCAGCCGTGCGAGGGGAATCACAGATACGCAGTATTTT	CASSRARGITDTQYF